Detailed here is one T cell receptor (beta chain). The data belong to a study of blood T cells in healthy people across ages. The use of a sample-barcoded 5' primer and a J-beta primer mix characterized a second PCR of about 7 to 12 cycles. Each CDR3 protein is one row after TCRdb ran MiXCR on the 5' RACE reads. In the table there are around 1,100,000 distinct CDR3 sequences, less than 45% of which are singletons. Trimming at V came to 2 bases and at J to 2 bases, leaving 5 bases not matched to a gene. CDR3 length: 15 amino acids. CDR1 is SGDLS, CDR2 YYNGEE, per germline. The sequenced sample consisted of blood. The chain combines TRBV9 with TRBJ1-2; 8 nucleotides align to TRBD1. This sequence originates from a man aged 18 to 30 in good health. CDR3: CASSVGQGSNYGYTF. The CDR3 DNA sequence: TGTGCCAGCAGCGTCGGACAGGGTTCCAACTATGGCTACACCTTC.